A single sample gave rise to the 8 T cell receptor beta chains below, sequenced in a study of blood T cell repertoires in COVID-19. TCRdb's table, derived via immunoSEQ multiplex PCR, lists solely in-frame clones and lacks some. Of roughly 100,000 clones listed, about 87% were seen once; the top ten hold 15% to 20%. Material: peripheral blood. The receptors here all came from a human donor in a cohort sampled during active COVID-19.

The CDR3 loop reads CASSLTTVETQYF. The CDR3 DNA reads TGTGCCAGCAGCTTAACAACCGTAGAGACCCAGTACTTC. The rearrangement joins TRBV11-3 to TRBJ2-5; unclear D gene. The CDR3 runs 13 residues. Deletions cut 2 bases from V and 4 bases from J, with 8 bases between. CDR1 is SGHNT, CDR2 YENEEA, per germline.

This rearrangement joins TRBV2 to TRBJ1-1; tentatively, D is TRBD1 (6 bases). CDR1 is SNHLY and CDR2 is FYNNEI in the germline V gene. This CDR3 is 14 amino acids long. V was pared by 1 base and J by 12 bases, with 18 bases between. This chain's CDR3 is CASSEGGWGHPTFF. The CDR3 DNA reads as TGTGCCAGCAGTGAAGGAGGCTGGGGACATCCAACTTTCTTT.

The chain carries TRBV27 and TRBJ2-3; TRBD1 might be the D (5 bases). Trimming stripped 2 bases from V and 0 bases from J, with 9 bases between. In germline, CDR1 is MNHEY, CDR2 SMNVEV (reference sequence). The CDR3 loop spans 15 amino acids. The CDR3 loop is CASSLRAGSTDTQYF. The CDR3 DNA is TGTGCCAGCAGTTTACGGGCAGGGAGCACAGATACGCAGTATTTT.

This clone was seen a handful of times. The chain recombines TRBV7-9 with TRBJ2-2; TRBD2 aligns across 7 bases. The CDR3 runs to 13 residues. V lost 5 bases and J lost 6; bases outside the gene matches: 3. The germline CDR1 and CDR2 sequences are SEHNR and FQNEAQ (reference sequence). The chain's CDR3 is CASSPRGAGELFF. The CDR3 DNA reads TGTGCCAGCAGCCCTCGGGGGGCCGGGGAGCTGTTTTTT.

This clone has a handful of counts. This CDR3 reads CASSVWGGTGNTIYF. The CDR3 DNA reads as TGTGCCAGCAGCGTATGGGGGGGCACTGGAAACACCATATATTTT. The chain employs TRBV9 and TRBJ1-3, with D tentatively TRBD1 (6 bases). The V end lost 1 base, the J end lost 2 bases, and 10 bases lay between the germline ends. This CDR3 is built from 15 residues. Germline assignment: CDR1 SGDLS and CDR2 YYNGEE.

The genes are TRBV7-9 and TRBJ2-1; D is perhaps TRBD2 (6 bases). Germline CDR1 reads SEHNR; CDR2 reads FQNEAQ (reference sequence). The CDR3 has 11 residues. Trimming stripped 5 bases from V and 12 bases from J, with 11 bases between. As DNA, the CDR3 is TGTGCCAGCAGCCCGGGGACTGGGCAGTTCTTC. Residues: CASSPGTGQFF.

The gene calls are TRBV5-5 and TRBJ2-5; 11 positions agree with TRBD2. CDR3 length: 15 amino acids. The V and J ends lost 4 bases and 1 base, in that order; junction bases with no gene match: 3. Looked up from germline, CDR1 is SGHKS and CDR2 is YYEKEE (reference sequence). The CDR3 nucleotides read TGTGCCAGCAGCCAACTAGCGGGGGCCCAAGAGACCCAGTACTTC. Translation gives CASSQLAGAQETQYF.

The gene calls are TRBV9 and TRBJ1-5; D not certain. The V gene lost 4 bases and the J gene lost 3 bases, with 14 bases spanning the gap. CDR1 and CDR2 (germline): SGDLS, YYNGEE. The CDR3 totals 15 residues. CDR3 protein: CASSPMGRDNQPQHF. The CDR3 DNA reads as TGTGCCAGCAGCCCCATGGGGAGAGACAATCAGCCCCAGCATTTT.